The 19 T cell receptor beta chains in this list originate from one sample, sequenced in a study of shared clonotypes between healthy human individuals. TCRdb keeps only in-frame clones here, not all; method: immunoSEQ multiplex PCR. The table has about 1 million clones, roughly 80% seen once. Sequenced input: memory CD4+ T cells sorted from blood. As for subset: CD45RA-negative fraction. The source is a man younger than 30 in good health.

This chain joins TRBV11-1 and TRBJ2-7; D is unclear. Germline V lookup: CDR1 SGHAT, CDR2 FQDESV (reference sequence). The V end was cut by 2 bases, the J end by 2 bases, with 4 bases between. This CDR3 comprises 12 residues. This chain's CDR3 is CASSLNPYEQYF. In DNA form, the CDR3 reads TGTGCCAGCAGCTTAAACCCCTACGAGCAGTACTTC.

The chain is built from TRBV7-2 and TRBJ2-5; perhaps TRBD2 as D (6 bases). The CDR3 is 14 residues long. V was pared by 3 bases and J by 2 bases, with 10 bases between. Germline V CDR1 and CDR2: SGHTA, FQGNSA. The CDR3 DNA reads TGTGCCAGCAGCTTCGGGAGAGCGCAAGAGACCCAGTACTTC. It is translated as CASSFGRAQETQYF.

The V call is TRBV6-1, the J call TRBJ2-2, with a possible D match to TRBD1 (6 bases). Germline V lookup: CDR1 MNHNS, CDR2 SASEGT. Between the trimmed V and J ends, which lost 3 bases and 5 bases, there was a span of 13 bases. This CDR3 is 15 amino acids long. The CDR3 DNA reads TGTGCCAGCAGTGATGGGACAAGTCGGACCGGGGAGCTGTTTTTT. It encodes CASSDGTSRTGELFF.

The chain carries TRBV2 and TRBJ2-7; 7 bases match TRBD1. CDR1 and CDR2 (germline): SNHLY, FYNNEI. V shed 5 bases, J shed 1 base, and the junction held 5 bases outside the gene matches. This CDR3 is 14 amino acids long. The CDR3 reads CASSRTGASYEQYF. CDR3 DNA sequence: TGTGCCAGCAGTCGGACAGGCGCTTCCTACGAGCAGTACTTC.

On this clone: This sample includes further DNA sequences coding for the same CDR3. V usage is TRBV5-4 and J usage is TRBJ1-6, with 9 bases fitting TRBD1. Germline V gene data show CDR1 as SGHNT and CDR2 as YYREEE (reference sequence). The trim removed 0 bases at V and 7 bases at J, leaving 5 bases unmatched. The length of the CDR3 is 16 residues. The CDR3 protein is CASSLGQGGRNSPLHF. In DNA, the CDR3 is TGTGCCAGCAGCTTGGGACAGGGGGGCAGAAATTCACCCCTCCACTTT.

Concerning this clone: The sample has other DNA sequences that encode this CDR3 too. The V gene is TRBV7-9, the J gene TRBJ1-1; D gene uncertain. Between the trimmed V and J ends, which lost 2 bases and 0 bases, there was a span of 7 bases. From germline, CDR1 is SEHNR and CDR2 FQNEAQ (reference sequence). The CDR3 sequence is 14 residues long. As DNA, the CDR3 is TGTGCCAGCAGCTTATCACTTATGAACACTGAAGCTTTCTTT. It specifies CASSLSLMNTEAFF.

This clone was seen a few times. Additional DNA sequences in this sample encode the identical CDR3. The V call is TRBV18, the J call TRBJ1-1, with TRBD1 identical over 8 bases. V shed 2 bases, J shed 1 base, and the junction held 0 bases outside the gene matches. The CDR3 is 14 residues long. The V gene's germline CDR1 is KGHSH and CDR2 LQKENI. CDR3 protein: CASSPGQGNTEAFF. CDR3 DNA sequence: TGTGCCAGCTCACCAGGACAGGGGAACACTGAAGCTTTCTTT.

This clone was found once. The chain uses TRBV2 and TRBJ2-6; no firm D call. Germline CDR1 reads SNHLY; CDR2 reads FYNNEI. V shed 6 bases and J shed 0 bases, with 9 bases lying between them. The CDR3 loop spans 15 amino acids. In DNA form, the CDR3 reads TGTGCCAGCAGGGACGTTTACTCTGGGGCCAACGTCCTGACTTTC. Amino acid sequence: CASRDVYSGANVLTF.

The chain has TRBV2 and TRBJ2-2, with 9 bases fitting TRBD1. This CDR3 comprises 15 residues. Germline CDR1 reads SNHLY; CDR2 reads FYNNEI. With V trimmed by 6 bases and J by 6 bases, 8 bases remained unmatched. The DNA of the CDR3 is TGTGCCAGCAGGCCCCGGGACAGGGTTTCCGGGGAGCTGTTTTTT. It encodes CASRPRDRVSGELFF.

J is TRBJ1-4 and V is TRBV5-4, with 7 bases lining up with TRBD1. CDR3 size: 14 residues. J gave up 5 bases and V 2 bases, and 3 bases lay outside the gene matches. Germline V gene sequence: CDR1 SGHNT, CDR2 YYREEE (reference sequence). In nucleotides, the CDR3 is TGTGCCAGCAGCTTAGGGACAGCAAATGAAAAACTGTTTTTT. Amino acids: CASSLGTANEKLFF.

This clone was counted between two and nine times. The J gene is TRBJ2-2, the V gene TRBV29-1, with D tentatively TRBD2 (5 bases). The V and J ends lost 6 bases and 6 bases respectively, with 11 bases between them. Germline V CDR1 and CDR2: SQVTM, ANQGSEA. The CDR3 runs to 12 residues. CDR3 sequence reads: CSVGSFPGELFF. CDR3 coding DNA: TGCAGCGTAGGGAGCTTTCCCGGGGAGCTGTTTTTT.

The chain links TRBV27 to TRBJ1-2; 10 bases map to TRBD1. V was pared by 5 bases and J by 6 bases, with 6 bases of the junction left unmatched. The CDR3 has 14 residues. CDR1 is MNHEY, CDR2 SMNVEV, per germline (reference sequence). The DNA for the CDR3 is TGTGCCAGCAGTCCCGGGACAGGGGTTCATGGCTACACCTTC. Protein sequence: CASSPGTGVHGYTF.

CDR3 sequence: CARSRTGTNEKLFF. Written as DNA, the CDR3 is TGTGCCCGCAGTAGGACAGGCACTAATGAAAAACTGTTTTTT. The chain uses TRBV30 and TRBJ1-4; 7 positions agree with TRBD1. The trim removed 8 bases at V and 2 bases at J, leaving 8 bases unmatched. The CDR3 is 14 residues long. Germline CDR1 reads GTSNPN; CDR2 reads SVGIG (reference sequence).

V is TRBV5-3 and J is TRBJ2-1; 9 nucleotides align to TRBD2. TRBV5-3 is flagged as an ORF with uncertain function. The V segment lost 4 bases and the J segment 7 bases; nucleotides outside the gene matches: 15. The CDR3 contains 17 residues. CDR3 bases: TGTGCCAGAAGCCCACCTCCGCTTGCGGGGGGGCGAAATGAGCAGTTCTTC. Protein sequence: CARSPPPLAGGRNEQFF.

This clone was seen a single time. The CDR3 reads CASSPATGGYYGYTF. The CDR3 nucleotides read TGTGCCAGCAGCCCGGCGACGGGGGGTTACTATGGCTACACCTTC. J is TRBJ1-2 and V is TRBV7-2, with D perhaps TRBD1 (5 bases). This CDR3 region has 15 residues. Germline CDR1 SGHTA, CDR2 FQGNSA. The V end was cut by 5 bases, the J end by 3 bases, with 16 bases between.

The rearrangement links TRBV29-1 to TRBJ2-7; either TRBD1 or TRBD2 may fit D (5 bases each). The V gene lost 6 bases and the J gene lost 6 bases, with 15 bases spanning the gap. The CDR3 consists of 12 residues. Germline V gives CDR1 SQVTM, CDR2 ANQGSEA. The CDR3 spells CSVGLGTPEQYF. Here the CDR3 DNA reads TGCAGCGTAGGGCTCGGGACGCCCGAGCAGTACTTC.

The chain joins TRBV9 to TRBJ1-2; possible D gene TRBD1, 5 bases. CDR3 size: 13 residues. The germline V gene has CDR1 SGDLS and CDR2 YYNGEE. The germline V and J ends were trimmed by 3 bases and 5 bases, with 11 bases remaining between them. The CDR3 bases are TGTGCCAGCAGCGCCCAGGGTTATTATGGCTACACCTTC. Its translation: CASSAQGYYGYTF.

The rearrangement uses TRBV15 and TRBJ1-3, with 10 positions matching TRBD1. The CDR3 is 17 residues long. Trimming at V came to 2 bases and at J to 0 bases, leaving 4 bases not matched to a gene. Germline V gene lookup returns CDR1 LNHNV and CDR2 YYDKDF (reference sequence). Here the CDR3 reads CATSRLGQGSSGNTIYF. The CDR3 DNA follows: TGTGCCACCAGCAGACTGGGACAGGGGAGCTCTGGAAACACCATATATTTT. The whole variable domain, filled in from reference TRBV15 and TRBJ1-3, reads DAMVIQNPRYQVTQFGKPVTLSCSQTLNHNVMYWYQQKSSQAPKLLFHYYDKDFNNEADTPDNFQSRRPNTSFCFLDIRSPGLGDTAMYLCATSRLGQGSSGNTIYFGEGSWLTVV.

The chain is built from TRBV13 and TRBJ1-1, with D maybe TRBD1 (6 bases). CDR1 and CDR2 (germline): PRHDT, FYEKMQ (reference sequence). V dropped 5 bases and J dropped 0 bases, with 13 bases sitting between them. The CDR3 extends over 15 amino acids. CDR3 sequence (DNA): TGTGCCAGCAGCAACAAGGGACACCTGAACACTGAAGCTTTCTTT. This sequence encodes CASSNKGHLNTEAFF.